This TCR beta chain originates from a study of T cell responses to AZD1222 COVID-19 vaccine. General study findings and limits: Spike-wide vaccine-associated CD4 TCRs dominated at 160-218 and 743-854. Donors skewed white British and female; clonal diversity was possibly underestimated. Rises in breadth and depth of Spike-specific TCRs came after two AZD1222 doses.

On this clone itself: Its antigen is still unknown.

Assay used: immunoSEQ multiplex PCR; TCRdb lists only in-frame clones, some missing. The sample has tens of thousands of clones; about nine tenths are singletons. The CDR3 spans 13 residues. The V segment lost 5 bases and the J segment 4 bases; nucleotides outside the gene matches: 4. Germline assignment: CDR1 SGHRS and CDR2 YFSETQ. The sequencing used peripheral blood, collected on day 0 of AZD1222 vaccination. The chain recombines TRBV5-1 with TRBJ2-3; the match to TRBD2 covers 7 bases. The sequence was collected from an adult in good health. CDR3 in amino acids: CASRPTSPDTQYF. In DNA form, the CDR3 reads TGCGCCAGCAGACCGACTAGCCCAGATACGCAGTATTTT.